Listed here are 27 T cell receptor beta chains from one sample, sequenced in a study of T cells in Graves' hyperthyroidism and ophthalmopathy. RNA transcripts provided the source from which TCR beta CDR3 regions were amplified. TCR CDR3 underwent first-round RT-PCR with the HTBI primer set. MiXCR, run by TCRdb on the multiplex PCR reads, gives a single entry per CDR3 protein. The sample has around 350,000 distinct CDR3 sequences, approximately 20% seen once. Sequencing was performed on blood. These receptors originate from a woman between 18 and 29 years old with Graves' hyperthyroidism.

This clonotype was found many times. The chain links TRBV7-3 to TRBJ2-2; maybe TRBD2 (6 bases). This CDR3 comprises 15 residues. V was trimmed by 5 bases and J by 2 bases, leaving 12 bases between them. CDR1 is SGHTA, CDR2 FQGTGA, per germline. CDR3 coding DNA: TGTGCCAGCAGCGTTAACGGGGGAAACACCGGGGAGCTGTTTTTT. Residues: CASSVNGGNTGELFF.

This clonotype was seen many times. The chain is built from TRBV7-9 and TRBJ2-7; 8 bases match TRBD2. CDR3 length: 14 amino acids. In germline, CDR1 is SEHNR, CDR2 FQNEAQ (reference sequence). Trimming removed 5 bases from V and 3 bases from J; junction bases left unmatched: 6. CDR3 residues: CASSGGGQDYEQYF. CDR3 in DNA: TGTGCCAGCAGCGGCGGGGGGCAGGACTACGAGCAGTACTTC.

This clonotype was seen many times. This chain connects TRBV7-2 to TRBJ1-3; D unclear. The length of the CDR3 is 13 residues. V was cut by 5 bases and J by 1 base, with 6 bases left in between. Germline V gene sequence: CDR1 SGHTA, CDR2 FQGNSA. The CDR3 sequence is CASSPRSGNTIYF. The CDR3 coding sequence is TGTGCCAGCAGCCCACGGTCTGGAAACACCATATATTTT.

The gene calls are TRBV15 and TRBJ2-7; 8 nucleotides match TRBD1. The V segment lost 5 bases and the J segment 3 bases; nucleotides outside the gene matches: 9. The CDR3 length is 15 residues. Germline CDR1 and CDR2: LNHNV and YYDKDF (reference sequence). CDR3 sequence reads: CATSFGGQEDYEQYF. The CDR3 DNA is TGTGCCACCAGCTTTGGGGGACAGGAGGACTACGAGCAGTACTTC.

At least ten counts were recorded for this clonotype. The chain couples TRBV12-3 or TRBV12-4 to TRBJ1-1, with D tentatively TRBD1 (5 bases). Trimming took off 5 bases at V and 8 bases at J, with 9 bases between the two ends. The CDR3 is 11 amino acids. CDR3 region: CASSLRTEAFF. In nucleotides, the CDR3 is TGTGCCAGCAGTCTAAGGACAGAAGCTTTCTTT.

Many counts were recorded for this clonotype. CDR3 DNA: TGTGCCAGGGCGGTACAGGGAGGCGGCGATGGCTACACCTTC. It translates to CARAVQGGGDGYTF. The chain combines TRBV2 with TRBJ1-2; possibly TRBD1 for D (6 bases). Trimming removed 9 bases at V and 6 bases at J, with 20 bases between. Germline V gene data show CDR1 as SNHLY and CDR2 as FYNNEI. This CDR3 is 14 amino acids long.

The chain recombines TRBV27 with TRBJ2-7; weak D call: TRBD1 (5 bases). The CDR3 sequence is 15 residues long. V gave up 3 bases and J gave up 3 bases, with 15 bases separating them. Germline CDR1 and CDR2: MNHEY and SMNVEV (reference sequence). The CDR3 nucleotides read TGTGCCAGCAGTTTCTCATTAGACAGACACTACGAGCAGTACTTC. Translation: CASSFSLDRHYEQYF.

This clonotype appeared many times. The chain has TRBV6-1 and TRBJ2-2; TRBD2 matches 10 bases. Germline CDR1 MNHNS, CDR2 SASEGT. J lost 5 bases, V lost 6 bases, and 6 bases had no gene match. This CDR3 spans 15 amino acids. The CDR3 nucleotides read TGTGCCAGCAGCCCTCTTAGCGGGGGGACCGGGGAGCTGTTTTTT. As protein: CASSPLSGGTGELFF.

The chain couples TRBV5-1 to TRBJ1-1; D is ambiguous. Trimming removed 0 bases at V and 1 base at J, with 10 bases between. Per the germline V gene, CDR1 is SGHRS and CDR2 is YFSETQ. This CDR3 comprises 15 residues. This CDR3 reads CASSLEIWQNTEAFF. The CDR3 DNA reads as TGCGCCAGCAGCTTGGAAATATGGCAGAACACTGAAGCTTTCTTT.

Regarding this clonotype: A read error is possible here, since a much larger clone lies one base away. The rearrangement uses TRBV11-2 and TRBJ1-2; no definite D call. Germline V CDR1 and CDR2: SGHAT, FQNNGV. The CDR3 runs to 15 residues. Trimming pared 5 bases from V and 3 bases from J, leaving 16 bases between. In DNA, the CDR3 is TGTGCCAGCAGCCCAAACCGGGTTTCTTACTATGGCTACACCTTC. Amino acids: CASSPNRVSYYGYTF.

Many counts were recorded for this clonotype. J is TRBJ1-2 and V is TRBV20-1; weak D call: TRBD1 (6 bases). Germline V CDR1 and CDR2: DFQATT, SNEGSKA (reference sequence). Trimming shortened V by 5 bases and J by 3 bases, and 22 bases separated the two germline ends. This CDR3 comprises 16 residues. The CDR3 region is CSASRIQGHRYYGYTF. The CDR3 DNA is TGCAGTGCTTCTCGGATACAGGGCCACCGCTACTATGGCTACACCTTC.

Regarding this clonotype: An end of the junction does not agree with germline; a read error may underlie this. The gene calls are TRBV2 and TRBJ1-1; D gene uncertain. The CDR3 consists of 17 residues. From germline, CDR1 is SNHLY and CDR2 FYNNEI. Here the CDR3 reads CASSEELRVRTNTEAFF. The CDR3 region has the DNA TGTGCCAGCAGTGAAGAGTTGCGGGTCCGTACGAACACTGAGGCTTTCTTT.

This clonotype was recorded many times. CDR3 loop: CASKIDSHYGYTF. DNA for the CDR3: TGTGCCAGCAAAATCGACAGTCACTATGGCTACACCTTC. This chain connects TRBV12-3 or TRBV12-4 to TRBJ1-2, with TRBD1 as a possible D gene (5 bases). V lost 7 bases and J lost 3, with 12 bases in between. The CDR3 runs 13 residues.

On this clonotype itself: This may be a read error: a much more frequent sequence differs by one nucleotide. The conserved phenylalanine or tryptophan normally closing the CDR3 is absent here, so this likely arose from a read error. The rearrangement links TRBV6-1 to TRBJ1-1; D ambiguous. The V end was cut by 6 bases, the J end by 3 bases, with 14 bases between. This CDR3 region has 14 residues. Germline assignment: CDR1 MNHNS and CDR2 SASEGT. The CDR3 nucleotides are TGTGCCAGCAGCGCCGGACCGGGAGACACTGAAGCTTTCTTG. As protein: CASSAGPGDTEAFL.

This clonotype was seen ten or more times. The chain carries TRBV3-1 and TRBJ2-5; TRBD1 is a possible D gene (6 bases). From germline, CDR1 is LGHDT and CDR2 YNNKEL (reference sequence). Trimming took 0 bases from V and 4 from J, leaving 12 bases between them. CDR3 length: 15 amino acids. The CDR3 DNA reads TGTGCCAGCAGCCAAGACCAGGGGATCAGAGAGACCCAGTACTTC. This gives the protein CASSQDQGIRETQYF.

This clonotype was seen a handful of times. Here the CDR3 DNA reads TGCAGTGCTAGAGATATTAGGGCGGTGGGCAATCAGCCCCAGCATTTT. It encodes CSARDIRAVGNQPQHF. This sequence joins TRBV20-1 and TRBJ1-5; no firm D call. V was trimmed by 0 bases and J by 2 bases, leaving 14 bases between them. This CDR3 comprises 16 residues. CDR1 DFQATT and CDR2 SNEGSKA come from the germline V gene (reference sequence).

This clonotype has at least ten counts. The CDR3 nucleotides are TGTGCCAGCAGACTCAGGTTCTCAAACACTGAAGCTTTCTTT. Residues: CASRLRFSNTEAFF. The V and J genes are TRBV28 and TRBJ1-1; no definite D call. The CDR3 has 14 residues. Between the trimmed V and J ends, which lost 6 bases and 2 bases, there was a span of 13 bases. Germline V gene lookup returns CDR1 MDHEN and CDR2 SYDVKM.

On this clonotype itself: A junction boundary mismatches the germline segment, possibly from a read error. The chain links TRBV10-3 to TRBJ1-2; 8 positions match TRBD1. Germline V gene sequence: CDR1 ENHRY, CDR2 SYGVKD. The length of the CDR3 is 15 residues. The CDR3 protein is CAISEPTGTGAFVAF. The CDR3 region has the DNA TGTGCCATCAGTGAGCCGACCGGGACAGGTGCCTTCGTCGCCTTC.

This clonotype has ten or more counts. This rearrangement joins TRBV20-1 to TRBJ1-5, with D unclear. The CDR3 totals 13 residues. Per germline, CDR1 DFQATT and CDR2 SNEGSKA (reference sequence). Trimming took off 7 bases at V and 0 bases at J, with 10 bases between the two ends. The CDR3 loop is CSGRADSNQPQHF. For the CDR3, the DNA is TGCAGTGGCCGAGCGGATAGCAATCAGCCCCAGCATTTT.

V is TRBV12-3 or TRBV12-4 and J is TRBJ2-5, with TRBD2 matching over 7 bases. The length of the CDR3 is 13 residues. J lost 4 bases, V lost 6 bases, and 5 bases had no gene match. CDR3 sequence reads: CASSRERGETQYF. For the CDR3, the DNA is TGTGCCAGCAGCCGAGAGCGGGGAGAGACCCAGTACTTC.

This clonotype was detected ten times or more. The chain links TRBV7-8 to TRBJ2-2; D uncertain. Germline loops: CDR1 SGHVS, CDR2 FQNEAQ. V lost 5 bases to trimming and J lost 8 bases, with 3 bases between them. This CDR3 has 10 amino acids. The CDR3 coding sequence is TGTGCCAGCAGCAGGGGGGAGCTGTTTTTT. Protein product: CASSRGELFF.

This clonotype was seen at least ten times. V is TRBV30 and J is TRBJ1-1; D ambiguous. CDR1 and CDR2 from the germline V gene are GTSNPN and SVGIG (reference sequence). The V end was cut by 2 bases, the J end by 6 bases, with 7 bases between. The CDR3 has 11 amino acids. The CDR3 sequence is CAWSPGPEAFF. In DNA, the CDR3 is TGTGCCTGGAGTCCCGGGCCTGAAGCTTTCTTT.

At least ten counts were recorded for this clonotype. This chain connects TRBV19 to TRBJ1-2, with D maybe TRBD1 (5 bases). Trimming left V 7 bases short and J 2 bases short, with 11 bases between. This CDR3 has 13 residues. Germline V lookup: CDR1 LNHDA, CDR2 SQIVND (reference sequence). CDR3 loop: CASMDGTNYGYTF. CDR3 DNA sequence: TGTGCCAGTATGGACGGGACGAACTATGGCTACACCTTC.

The J gene is TRBJ1-6, the V gene TRBV12-3 or TRBV12-4, with D perhaps TRBD1 (6 bases). The CDR3 consists of 15 residues. V was trimmed by 7 bases and J by 6 bases, leaving 16 bases between them. The CDR3 bases are TGTGCCAGCACCGAGGACAGTTTCCCTAATTCACCCCTCCACTTT. Translation: CASTEDSFPNSPLHF.

There are many counts of this clonotype. The rearrangement joins TRBV3-1 to TRBJ2-5; 8 bases are shared with TRBD2. The V and J ends lost 0 bases and 3 bases, in that order; junction bases with no gene match: 3. The CDR3 consists of 15 residues. From germline, CDR1 is LGHDT and CDR2 YNNKEL (reference sequence). The CDR3 DNA reads TGTGCCAGCAGCCAAGATGCGGGGGGCGAAGAGACCCAGTACTTC. As protein: CASSQDAGGEETQYF.

This clonotype occurred many times. This chain links TRBV20-1 with TRBJ2-5; 8 positions match TRBD2. From germline, CDR1 is DFQATT and CDR2 SNEGSKA (reference sequence). CDR3 length equals 16 residues. J gave up 4 bases and V 5 bases, and 15 bases lay outside the gene matches. The CDR3 sequence: CSALLPVNRGGETQYF. The CDR3 DNA reads TGCAGTGCTCTCCTCCCGGTTAACCGGGGGGGAGAGACCCAGTACTTC.

This clonotype was picked up many times. V is TRBV20-1 and J is TRBJ2-5; 12 nucleotides match TRBD2. CDR3 length: 14 residues. Germline CDR1 reads DFQATT; CDR2 reads SNEGSKA (reference sequence). V lost 6 bases to trimming and J lost 1 base; unmatched junction nucleotides: 3. The CDR3, as DNA: TGCAGTGCCCGGACTAGCGGGGCCCAAGAGACCCAGTACTTC. It encodes CSARTSGAQETQYF.